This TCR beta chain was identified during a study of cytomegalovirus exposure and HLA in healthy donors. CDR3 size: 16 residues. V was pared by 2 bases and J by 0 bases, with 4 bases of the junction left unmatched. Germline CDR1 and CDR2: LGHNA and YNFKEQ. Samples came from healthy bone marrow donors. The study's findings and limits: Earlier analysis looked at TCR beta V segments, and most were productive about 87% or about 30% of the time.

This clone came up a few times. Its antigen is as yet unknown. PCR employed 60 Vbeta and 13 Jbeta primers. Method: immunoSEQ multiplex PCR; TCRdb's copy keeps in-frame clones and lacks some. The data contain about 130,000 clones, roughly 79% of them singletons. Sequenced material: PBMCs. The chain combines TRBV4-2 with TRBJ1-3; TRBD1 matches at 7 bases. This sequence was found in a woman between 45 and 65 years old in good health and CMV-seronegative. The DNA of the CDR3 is TGTGCCAGCAGCCAACGACAGGGAGGCTCTGGAAACACCATATATTTT. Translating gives CASSQRQGGSGNTIYF.